This TCR beta chain was sequenced during a study of blood T cell repertoires in COVID-19. Participants had their cohort set by participant-reported clinical history. The CDR3 loop spans 15 amino acids. Trimming shortened V by 6 bases and J by 3 bases, and 18 bases separated the two germline ends. Germline V lookup: CDR1 MDHEN, CDR2 SYDVKM. The authors' processing: Using reference gene primer amplification, nucleated cell counts were estimated. Method: immunoSEQ multiplex PCR; TCRdb's copy keeps in-frame clones and lacks some. Clone size and the V and J calls come from that table; the DNA yielded D and trimming. The sample includes about 250,000 clones, around 91% seen only once; the top ten take roughly 2.3%.

Sequencing input: PBMCs or T cells enriched from blood (not recorded which). This chain links TRBV28 with TRBJ2-7; D may be TRBD1 (5 bases). The origin of this receptor is a woman aged 18-29 years who had recovered from COVID-19. In nucleotides, the CDR3 is TGTGCCAGCAGGCGACAGTTATGGACAAGCTACGAGCAGTACTTC. Translating it yields CASRRQLWTSYEQYF.